The clone carrying this TCR beta chain came up many times. The data derive from a study of early T cells in non-severe SARS-CoV-2 infection. The CDR3 contains 16 residues. Trimming pared 1 base from V and 6 bases from J, leaving 16 bases between. Germline assignment: CDR1 MGHRA and CDR2 YSYEKL. Via MiXCR, TCRdb re-called the 5' RACE reads, giving one row per CDR3 protein. This table holds 50,000 to 60,000 distinct CDR3 sequences, approximately 8% found once. Material: whole blood, obtained at baseline. This clonotype was sampled from an adult who was a healthcare worker with PCR-confirmed SARS-CoV-2 infection or an uninfected control (not recorded which). The chain couples TRBV4-1 to TRBJ1-5; D unresolved. The DNA for the CDR3 is TGCGCCAGCAGCCAAGGCAAGGACTTGAGAGGTCAGCCCCAGCATTTT. It specifies CASSQGKDLRGQPQHF.